This T cell receptor (beta chain) appears in the sequencing data of a study of blood T cell repertoires in COVID-19. About the study: Samples of COVID-19 (acute and convalescent) were obtained from the United States, Italy and Spain. Sources were T cells, B-cell-depleted T cells, or PBMCs; the material itself was cDNA or gDNA.

From germline, CDR1 is MRHNA and CDR2 SNTAGT. CDR3 size: 15 residues. V lost 5 bases, J lost 8 bases, and 8 bases stayed unmatched. Original processing notes: Amplified reference gene primers provided the basis for estimating nucleated cell counts. Clones were sequenced by immunoSEQ multiplex PCR, and TCRdb holds only the in-frame ones, with some missing. V and J calls plus clone size are reproduced from that table; the DNA served to infer D and trimming. The repertoire has about 99,000 clones, around four fifths of them found once; the top ten carry around 12%. The TCR was taken from a human donor in a cohort sampled during active COVID-19. Sequenced: peripheral blood. This chain links TRBV6-4 with TRBJ1-6; 8 bases are a match to TRBD1. CDR3 protein: CASSPNRGRDSPLHF. As DNA, the CDR3 is TGTGCCAGCAGTCCAAACAGGGGGAGGGATTCACCCCTCCACTTT.